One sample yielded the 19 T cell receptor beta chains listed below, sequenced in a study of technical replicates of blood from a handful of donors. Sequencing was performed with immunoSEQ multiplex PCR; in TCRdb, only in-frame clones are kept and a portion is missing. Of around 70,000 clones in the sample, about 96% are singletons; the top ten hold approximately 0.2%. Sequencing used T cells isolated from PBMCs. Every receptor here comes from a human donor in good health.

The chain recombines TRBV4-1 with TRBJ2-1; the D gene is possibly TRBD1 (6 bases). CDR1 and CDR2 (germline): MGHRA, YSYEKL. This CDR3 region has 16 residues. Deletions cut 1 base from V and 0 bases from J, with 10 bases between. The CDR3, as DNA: TGCGCCAGCAGCCAAGGGGAAGGGGGCTCCTACAATGAGCAGTTCTTC. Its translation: CASSQGEGGSYNEQFF.

The CDR3: CASRGGVLGELFF. The CDR3 DNA reads TGTGCCAGCAGGGGAGGGGTCTTAGGGGAGCTGTTTTTT. This chain links TRBV28 with TRBJ2-2; 7 nucleotides agree with TRBD2. J lost 8 bases, V lost 6 bases, and 6 bases had no gene match. This CDR3 spans 13 amino acids. Germline V gene sequence: CDR1 MDHEN, CDR2 SYDVKM.

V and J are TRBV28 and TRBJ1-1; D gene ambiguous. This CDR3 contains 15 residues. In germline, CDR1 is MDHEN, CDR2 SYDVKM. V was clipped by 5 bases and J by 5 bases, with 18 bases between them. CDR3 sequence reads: CASSLTSIRLTEAFF. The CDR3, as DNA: TGTGCCAGCAGTCTTACCTCGATACGACTTACTGAAGCTTTCTTT. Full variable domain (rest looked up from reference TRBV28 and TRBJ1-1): DVKVTQSSRYLVKRTGEKVFLECVQDMDHENMFWYRQDPGLGLRLIYFSYDVKMKEKGDIPEGYSVSREKKERFSLILESASTNQTSMYLCASSLTSIRLTEAFFGQGTRLTVV.

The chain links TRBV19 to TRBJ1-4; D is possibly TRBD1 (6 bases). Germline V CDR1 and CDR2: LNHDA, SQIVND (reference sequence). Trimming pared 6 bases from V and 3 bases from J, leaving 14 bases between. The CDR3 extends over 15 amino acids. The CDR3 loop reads CASSDVQGSNEKLFF. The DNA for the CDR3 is TGTGCCAGTAGCGACGTACAGGGATCTAATGAAAAACTGTTTTTT.

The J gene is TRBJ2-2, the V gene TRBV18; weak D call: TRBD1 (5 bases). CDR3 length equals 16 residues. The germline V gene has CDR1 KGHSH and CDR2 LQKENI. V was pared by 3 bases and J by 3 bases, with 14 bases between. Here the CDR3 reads CASSPTLSRDTGELFF. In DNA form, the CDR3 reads TGTGCCAGCTCACCGACCCTGAGCAGGGACACCGGGGAGCTGTTTTTT.

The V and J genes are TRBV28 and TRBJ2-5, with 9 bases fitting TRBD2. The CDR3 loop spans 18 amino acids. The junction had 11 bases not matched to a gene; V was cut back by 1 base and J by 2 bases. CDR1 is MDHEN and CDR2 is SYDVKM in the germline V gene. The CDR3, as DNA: TGTGCCAGCAGTTTATCGGCGGGAGGGCGCGGGGAGCAAGAGACCCAGTACTTC. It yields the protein CASSLSAGGRGEQETQYF.

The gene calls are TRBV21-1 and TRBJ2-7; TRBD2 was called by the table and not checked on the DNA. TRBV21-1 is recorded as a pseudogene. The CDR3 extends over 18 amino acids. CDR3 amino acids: CASRPSGREYLKNYEQYF. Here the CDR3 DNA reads TGTGCCAGCAGGCCTAGCGGGAGGGAATATCTAAAAAACTACGAGCAGTACTTC.

The chain's CDR3 is CASSTEQGLEQYF. CDR3 in DNA: TGTGCCAGCAGTACTGAACAGGGCCTAGAGCAGTACTTC. The gene calls are TRBV28 and TRBJ2-7, with D perhaps TRBD1 (6 bases). V dropped 5 bases and J dropped 7 bases, with 15 bases sitting between them. The germline gives CDR1 MDHEN, CDR2 SYDVKM. This CDR3 has 13 amino acids. The full variable domain, its missing parts supplied by reference TRBV28 and TRBJ2-7, is DVKVTQSSRYLVKRTGEKVFLECVQDMDHENMFWYRQDPGLGLRLIYFSYDVKMKEKGDIPEGYSVSREKKERFSLILESASTNQTSMYLCASSTEQGLEQYFGPGTRLTVT.

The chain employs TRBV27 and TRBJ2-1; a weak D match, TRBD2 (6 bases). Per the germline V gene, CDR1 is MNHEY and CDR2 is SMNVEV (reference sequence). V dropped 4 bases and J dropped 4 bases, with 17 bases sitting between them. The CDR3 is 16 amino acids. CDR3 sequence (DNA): TGTGCCAGCAGTTCCGTTAGCGGTGAGACTTACAATGAGCAGTTCTTC. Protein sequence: CASSSVSGETYNEQFF.

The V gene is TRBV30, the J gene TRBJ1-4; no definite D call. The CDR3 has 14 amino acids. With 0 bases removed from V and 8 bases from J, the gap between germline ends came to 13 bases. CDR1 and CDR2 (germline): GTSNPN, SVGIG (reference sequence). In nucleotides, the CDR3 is TGTGCCTGGAGTGTAAGTCCCTCGGGGGAAAAACTGTTTTTT. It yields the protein CAWSVSPSGEKLFF.

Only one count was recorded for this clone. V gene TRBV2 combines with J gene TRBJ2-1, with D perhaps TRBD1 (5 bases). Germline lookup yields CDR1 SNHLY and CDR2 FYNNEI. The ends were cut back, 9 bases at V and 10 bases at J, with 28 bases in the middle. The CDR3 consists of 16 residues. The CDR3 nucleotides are TGTGCCAGTAAAGAGACTCAGGACACACACACACAGGAGCAGTTCTTC. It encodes CASKETQDTHTQEQFF.

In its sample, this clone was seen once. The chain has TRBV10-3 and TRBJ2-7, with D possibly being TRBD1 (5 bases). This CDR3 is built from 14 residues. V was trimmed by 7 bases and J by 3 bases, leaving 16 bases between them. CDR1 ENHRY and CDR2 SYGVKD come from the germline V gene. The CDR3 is CAINPQGSHYEQYF. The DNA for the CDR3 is TGTGCCATCAATCCCCAGGGATCCCACTACGAGCAGTACTTC.

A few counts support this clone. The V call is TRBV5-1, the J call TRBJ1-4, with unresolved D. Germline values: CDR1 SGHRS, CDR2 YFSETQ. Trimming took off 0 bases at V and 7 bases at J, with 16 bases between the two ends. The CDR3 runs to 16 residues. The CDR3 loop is CASSLVSGEHGEKLFF. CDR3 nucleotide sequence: TGCGCCAGCAGCTTGGTATCTGGGGAGCATGGTGAAAAACTGTTTTTT.

The CDR3 is CASSKRDYLYEQFF. DNA of the CDR3: TGTGCCAGCAGCAAAAGGGACTATTTATATGAGCAGTTCTTC. The genes are TRBV7-9 and TRBJ2-1; the match to TRBD2 covers 7 bases. With V trimmed by 5 bases and J by 8 bases, 9 bases remained unmatched. This CDR3 comprises 14 residues. Germline CDR1 reads SEHNR; CDR2 reads FQNEAQ (reference sequence).

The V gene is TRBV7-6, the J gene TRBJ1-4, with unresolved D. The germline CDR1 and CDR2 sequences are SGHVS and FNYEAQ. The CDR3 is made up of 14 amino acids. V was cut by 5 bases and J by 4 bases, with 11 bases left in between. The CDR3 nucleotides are TGTGCCAGCAGCCTGCGACGGGATAATGAAAAACTGTTTTTT. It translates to CASSLRRDNEKLFF. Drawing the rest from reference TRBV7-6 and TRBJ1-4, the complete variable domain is GAGVSQSPRYKVTKRGQDVALRCDPISGHVSLYWYRQALGQGPEFLTYFNYEAQQDKSGLPNDRFSAERPEGSISTLTIQRTEQRDSAMYRCASSLRRDNEKLFFGSGTQLSVL.

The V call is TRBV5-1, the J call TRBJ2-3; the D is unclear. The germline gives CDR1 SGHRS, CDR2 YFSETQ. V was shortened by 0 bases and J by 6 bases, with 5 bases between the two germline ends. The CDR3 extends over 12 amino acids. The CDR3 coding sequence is TGCGCCAGCAGCTTGGACGAGGATACGCAGTATTTT. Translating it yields CASSLDEDTQYF.

This CDR3 is CATSRDLSENYGYTF. The CDR3 bases are TGTGCCACCAGCAGAGATCTTAGCGAAAACTATGGCTACACCTTC. The chain uses TRBV15 and TRBJ1-2; the D is unclear. Germline CDR1 and CDR2: LNHNV and YYDKDF (reference sequence). V lost 0 bases and J lost 2, with 10 bases in between. The CDR3 is 15 residues long.

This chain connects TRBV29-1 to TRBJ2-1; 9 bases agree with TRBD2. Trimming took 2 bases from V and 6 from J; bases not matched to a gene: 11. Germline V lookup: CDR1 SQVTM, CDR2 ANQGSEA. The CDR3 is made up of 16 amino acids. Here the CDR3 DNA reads TGCAGCGTTGAATGGGGTTTGGCGGGAGGGTCCAATGAGCAGTTCTTC. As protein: CSVEWGLAGGSNEQFF.

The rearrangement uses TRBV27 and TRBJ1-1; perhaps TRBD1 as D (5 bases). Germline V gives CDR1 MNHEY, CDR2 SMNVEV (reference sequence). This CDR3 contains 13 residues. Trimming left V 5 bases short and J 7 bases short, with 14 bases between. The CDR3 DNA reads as TGTGCCAGCAGTCCAGGGAATTTTGGTGAAGCTTTCTTT. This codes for CASSPGNFGEAFF.